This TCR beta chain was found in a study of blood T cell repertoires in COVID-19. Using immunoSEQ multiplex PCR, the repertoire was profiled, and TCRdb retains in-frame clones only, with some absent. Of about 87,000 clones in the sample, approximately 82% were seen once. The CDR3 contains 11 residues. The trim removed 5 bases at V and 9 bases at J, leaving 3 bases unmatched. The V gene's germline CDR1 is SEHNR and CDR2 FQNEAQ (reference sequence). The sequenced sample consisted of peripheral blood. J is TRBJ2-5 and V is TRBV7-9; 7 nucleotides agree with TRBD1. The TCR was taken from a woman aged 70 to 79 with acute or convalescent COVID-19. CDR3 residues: CASSRGGSQYF. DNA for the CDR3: TGTGCCAGCAGCAGAGGGGGCTCCCAGTACTTC.